This TCR beta chain was sequenced in a study of monozygotic twins with cystic fibrosis (dated by TCRdb to the early 2020s). A note on the overall study: Barcoded libraries were made from 3 to 3.5 micrograms of fragmented DNA using approximately 15 PCR cycles. Data for three of the twin pairs had already been reported earlier in a different context. On the day blood was drawn, the twins' weight-for-height and FEVPerc (FEV1 disease centile) were ranked against those of the roughly 1,100 cohort participants. Ten female and six male twin pairs, aged roughly 2.0 to 40 years (median about 9.5 years) and mostly children and adolescents, were included in the cohort. TCR beta repertoires were compared within and between 16 monozygotic twin pairs with cystic fibrosis so that genetic influence on V and J gene usage could be assessed.

TCR beta CDR3 regions were amplified by multiplex PCR with the immunoSEQ immune profiling system according to the manufacturer's instructions. An Illumina NextSeq system was used for sequencing. The source study handled its data this way. Sequence data were processed on the immunoSEQ Analyzer platform, and clonality was calculated as the square root of Simpson's index of productive rearrangements. Similarity in V and J usage was quantified by Jensen-Shannon distance, and CDR3 generation probabilities were calculated with OLGA. Shared CDR3 sequences were searched in the immuneACCESS database (August 2020) and in VDJdb (December 2020). TCRdb provides this immuneACCESS table in a form limited to in-frame rearrangements. Some clones are lacking; in checked studies, under half of them reflect an unresolved V gene, and why the rest are absent is not known. That table furnishes V, J and clone size, whereas the DNA furnished D and trimming. The sample table holds tens of thousands of clones, of which approximately 84% were seen once. Roughly 1.8% of the sample goes to the ten largest clones.

The twin pairs came from the European Cystic Fibrosis Twin and Sibling Study Cohort, a cohort that recruited patients from approximately 160 CF clinics across 14 European countries. Zygosity and CFTR genotype were confirmed in-house, and zygosity was tested by multiplex PCR of nine short tandem repeat loci. Peripheral blood was sampled from each twin, with clinical parameters recorded on the day of blood sampling. Phenol/chloroform extraction was used to isolate genomic DNA from peripheral blood cells, and the DNA was then kept in TE buffer at 4 degrees C. Results and caveats for the whole study, not just this receptor: Monozygotic CF twin pairs shared significantly more nucleotide-identical clonotypes within each pair than unrelated CF individuals shared with one another (P = 0.000026, Mann-Whitney). In 13 of 16 pairs, V gene usage most closely resembled the co-twin's, and the same held for J usage in 8 of 16 pairs, a pattern suggesting genetic constraints. Simpson clonality tended to be low (median roughly 0.0098), which suggests a naive-dominated repertoire, although clonality was higher in the most severely affected patients. Only a small cohort was studied, and no association of shared CDR3 numbers with age, concordance or disease severity was found.

This clone was counted once. Its antigen specificity is not known. No clone much larger than this one lies a single base away; base qualities are absent. The CDR3 spans 12 residues, from the cysteine through the phenylalanine. Kept here is only the CDR3 DNA, which spans 36 bases and is read in frame from base 1. Based on the germline V gene, the CDR1 and CDR2 sequences are MNHNS and SASEGT. V is reduced by 4 bases and J by 5 bases, leaving a spacing of 6 bases between them. The clonotype comes from a girl under 10 years old with cystic fibrosis. Input material: blood. The V gene is TRBV6-1 and the J gene is TRBJ1-5; the D region possibly corresponds to TRBD1 (6 bases align). The DNA sequence is TGTGCCAGCAGTGGGGGGCATCAGCCCCAGCATTTT. Its product reads: CASSGGHQPQHF.